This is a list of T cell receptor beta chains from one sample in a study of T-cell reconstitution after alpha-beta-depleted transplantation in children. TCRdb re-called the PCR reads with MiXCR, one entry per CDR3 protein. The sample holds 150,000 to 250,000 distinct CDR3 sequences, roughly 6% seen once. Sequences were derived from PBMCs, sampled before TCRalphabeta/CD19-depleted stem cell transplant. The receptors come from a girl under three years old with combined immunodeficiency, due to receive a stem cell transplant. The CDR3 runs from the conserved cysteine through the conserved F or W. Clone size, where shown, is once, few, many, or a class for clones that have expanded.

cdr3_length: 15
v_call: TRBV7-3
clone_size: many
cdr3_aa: CASSPSGTDGGELFF

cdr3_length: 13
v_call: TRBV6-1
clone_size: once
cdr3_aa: CAIGLATSNEQFF

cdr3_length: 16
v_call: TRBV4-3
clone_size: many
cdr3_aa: CASSQGTGTSAYEQYF

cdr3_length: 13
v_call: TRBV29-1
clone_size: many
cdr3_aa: CSVVGGAWETQYF

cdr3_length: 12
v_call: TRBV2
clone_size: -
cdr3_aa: CASSDGPGELFF

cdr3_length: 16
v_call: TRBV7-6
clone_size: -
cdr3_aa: CASSLVMAGSYNEQFF

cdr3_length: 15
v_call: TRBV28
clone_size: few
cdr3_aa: CASSPRFTWGLEQYF

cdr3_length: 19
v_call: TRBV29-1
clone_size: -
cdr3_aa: CSVENSRARLFPANYGYTF

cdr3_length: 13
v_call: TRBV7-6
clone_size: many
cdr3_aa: CASSLAHPGELFF

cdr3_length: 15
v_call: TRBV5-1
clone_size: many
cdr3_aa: CASSLLGPGSYEQYF

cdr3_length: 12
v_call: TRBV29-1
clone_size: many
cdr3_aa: CSVGARGDGYTF

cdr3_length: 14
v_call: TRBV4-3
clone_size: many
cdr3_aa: CASSLSVGVHEQYF

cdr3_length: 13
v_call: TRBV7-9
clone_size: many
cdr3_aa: CASSPDGWGEQFF

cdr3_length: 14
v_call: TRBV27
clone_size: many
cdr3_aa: CASNAGEGAETQYF

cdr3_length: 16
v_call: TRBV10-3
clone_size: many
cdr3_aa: CAISAGSIFDDYEQYF

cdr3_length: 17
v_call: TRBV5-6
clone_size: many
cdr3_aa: CASSYRLAGGSQETQYF

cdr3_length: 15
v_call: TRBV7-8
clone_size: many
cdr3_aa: CASSSNTGPLGEQYF

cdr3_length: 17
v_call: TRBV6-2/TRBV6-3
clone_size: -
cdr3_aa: CASSYPRTGGAYNEQFF

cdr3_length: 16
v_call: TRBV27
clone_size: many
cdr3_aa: CASSFGLAGVIDTQYF

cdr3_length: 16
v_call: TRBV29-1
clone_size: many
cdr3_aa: CSVGLWMGAPHDTQYF

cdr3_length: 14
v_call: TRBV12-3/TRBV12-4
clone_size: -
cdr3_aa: CASSLVRQTGELFF

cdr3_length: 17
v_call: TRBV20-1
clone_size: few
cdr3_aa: CSARPGLASRKGYEQYF

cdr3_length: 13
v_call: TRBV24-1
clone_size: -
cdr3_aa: CATSGEYGETQYF

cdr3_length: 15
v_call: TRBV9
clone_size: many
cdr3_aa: CASSRQVGHFYGYTF

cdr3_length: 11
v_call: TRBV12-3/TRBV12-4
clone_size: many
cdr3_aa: CASSFADTQYF

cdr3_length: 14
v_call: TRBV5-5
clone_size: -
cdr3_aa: CASRFIGRSYEQYF

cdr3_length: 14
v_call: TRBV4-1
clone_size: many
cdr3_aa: CASSQAGGGQPQHF

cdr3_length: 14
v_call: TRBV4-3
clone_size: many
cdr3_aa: CASSLTRGDTEAFF

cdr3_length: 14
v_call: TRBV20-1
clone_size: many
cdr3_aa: CSAEPGHQTYEQYF

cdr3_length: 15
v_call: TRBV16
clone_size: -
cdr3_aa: CASSQSSGQLYEQYF

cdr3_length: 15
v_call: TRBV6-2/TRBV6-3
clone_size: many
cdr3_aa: CASSYSGQEGQPQHF

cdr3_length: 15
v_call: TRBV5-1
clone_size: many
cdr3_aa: CASCVWWELEGEQFF

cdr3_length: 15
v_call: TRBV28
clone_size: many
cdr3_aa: CASNVAAGATGELFF

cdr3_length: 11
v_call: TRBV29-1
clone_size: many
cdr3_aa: CSVDVAAGYTF